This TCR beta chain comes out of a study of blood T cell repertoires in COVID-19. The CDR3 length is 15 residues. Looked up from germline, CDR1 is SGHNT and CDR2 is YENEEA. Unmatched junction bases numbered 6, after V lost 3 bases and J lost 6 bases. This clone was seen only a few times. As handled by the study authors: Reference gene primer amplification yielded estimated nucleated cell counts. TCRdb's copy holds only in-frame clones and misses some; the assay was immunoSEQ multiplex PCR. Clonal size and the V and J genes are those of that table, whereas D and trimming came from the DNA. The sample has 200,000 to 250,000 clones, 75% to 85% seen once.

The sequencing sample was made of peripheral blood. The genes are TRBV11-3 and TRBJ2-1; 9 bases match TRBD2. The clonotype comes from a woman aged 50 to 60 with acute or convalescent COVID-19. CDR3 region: CASSLGFSGSNEQFF. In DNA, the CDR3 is TGTGCCAGCAGCTTGGGCTTTAGCGGGAGCAATGAGCAGTTCTTC.